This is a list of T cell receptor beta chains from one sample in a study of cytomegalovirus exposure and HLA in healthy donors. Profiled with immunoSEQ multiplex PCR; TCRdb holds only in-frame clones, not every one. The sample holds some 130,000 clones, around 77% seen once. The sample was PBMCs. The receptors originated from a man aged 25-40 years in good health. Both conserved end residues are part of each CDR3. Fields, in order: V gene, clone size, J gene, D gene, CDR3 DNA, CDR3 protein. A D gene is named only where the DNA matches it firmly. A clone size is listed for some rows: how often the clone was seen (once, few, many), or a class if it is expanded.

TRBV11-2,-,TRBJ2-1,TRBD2,TGTGCCAGCAGCTTCCTACCTAGCGGGAGTTACAATGAGCAGTTCTTC,CASSFLPSGSYNEQFF
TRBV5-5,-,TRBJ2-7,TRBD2,TGTGCCAGCAGCTTGTCCCCCTCGCTATACCGGGGGGAACAGCAGTACTTC,CASSLSPSLYRGEQQYF
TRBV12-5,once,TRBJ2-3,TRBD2,TGTGCTAGTGTTTCGGGGGGGTACAGCACAGATACGCAGTATTTT,CASVSGGYSTDTQYF
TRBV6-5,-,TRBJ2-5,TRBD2,TGTGCCAGCAGTTACTCGGCGGGAGTATCAGAAGAGACCCAGTACTTC,CASSYSAGVSEETQYF
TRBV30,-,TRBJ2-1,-,TGTGCCTGGAACCAGGGGATATACAATGAGCAGTTCTTC,CAWNQGIYNEQFF
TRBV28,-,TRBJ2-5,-,TGTGCCAGCGCCGGCGGTGGCCAAGAGACCCAGTACTTC,CASAGGGQETQYF
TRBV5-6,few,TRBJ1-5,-,TGTGCCAGCAGCTTGGTGTCAGGGGATCAGCCCCAGCATTTT,CASSLVSGDQPQHF
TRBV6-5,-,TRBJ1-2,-,TGTGCCAGCAGCTCGTCACCTCCGGTCGCTTATGGCTACACCTTC,CASSSSPPVAYGYTF
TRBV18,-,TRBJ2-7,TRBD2,TGTGCCAGCTCACCTGGGACTAGCGGTAGCTCCTACGAGCAGTACTTC,CASSPGTSGSSYEQYF
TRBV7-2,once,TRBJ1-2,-,TGTGCCAGCAGCTTAGGGCCCGCGGCTAGTGGCTACACCTTC,CASSLGPAASGYTF
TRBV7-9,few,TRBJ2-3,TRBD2,TGTGCCAGCAGTGGACTAGCGGGAGGAGTAGGCACAGATACGCAGTATTTT,CASSGLAGGVGTDTQYF
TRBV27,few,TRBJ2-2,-,TGTGCCAGCACCCGTTTGCGGTCCGGGGAGCTGTTTTTT,CASTRLRSGELFF
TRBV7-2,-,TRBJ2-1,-,TGTGCCAGCAGCTCCCGGGGTAGCGGATACAATGAGCAGTTCTTC,CASSSRGSGYNEQFF
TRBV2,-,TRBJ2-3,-,TGTGCCAGCGTAGCGGCGGGTTCGGGCACAGATACGCAGTATTTT,CASVAAGSGTDTQYF
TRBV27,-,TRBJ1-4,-,TGTGCCAGCAGTTTAGGGCTTGGTGAAAAACTGTTTTTT,CASSLGLGEKLFF
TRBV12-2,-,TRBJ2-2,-,TGTGCAAGTCGCTCCCCCCGGGCGGGGGCTTACACCGGGGAGCTGTTTTTT,CASRSPRAGAYTGELFF
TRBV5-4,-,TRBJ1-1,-,TGTGCCAGCAGCTTGACAGACAGTCTAGAAGCTTTCTTT,CASSLTDSLEAFF
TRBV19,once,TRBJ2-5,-,TGTGCCAGTAGTATCGGCGGCCAAGAGACCCAGTACTTC,CASSIGGQETQYF
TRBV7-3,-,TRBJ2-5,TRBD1,TGTGCCAGCAGCTTGAACGGACAGGGATCTAAAGAGACCCAGTACTTC,CASSLNGQGSKETQYF
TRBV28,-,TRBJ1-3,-,TGTGCCAGCAGTTCACAACAGGGAAACACCATATATTTT,CASSSQQGNTIYF
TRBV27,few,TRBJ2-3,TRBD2,TGTGCCAGCACTAGCGGGCTGATAGATACGCAGTATTTT,CASTSGLIDTQYF
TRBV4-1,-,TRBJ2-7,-,TGCGCCAGCAGCCAAGTTTGCGGATCCTACGAGCAGTACTTC,CASSQVCGSYEQYF
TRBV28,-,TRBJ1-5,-,TGTGCCAGCAACCGGGGAAATCAGCCCCAGCATTTT,CASNRGNQPQHF
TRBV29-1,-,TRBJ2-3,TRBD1,TGCAGCGTTGCTCCGGGACAGAGCACAGATACGCAGTATTTT,CSVAPGQSTDTQYF
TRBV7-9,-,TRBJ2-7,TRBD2,TGTTCCAGCAGTTCCCGACTAGCGGGAGGGTCCTACGAGCAGTACTTC,CSSSSRLAGGSYEQYF
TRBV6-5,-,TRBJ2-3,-,TGTGCCAGCAGGTTTAGGAGCACGGATACGCAGTATTTT,CASRFRSTDTQYF
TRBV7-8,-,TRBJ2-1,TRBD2,TGTGCCAGCAGCTTAGCCCACCTACTAGCGATCTCCTACAATGAGCAGTTCTTC,CASSLAHLLAISYNEQFF
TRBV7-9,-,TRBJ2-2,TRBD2,TGTGCCAGCAGCTTTGCGGGAGGACGGGCCGGGGAGCTGTTTTTT,CASSFAGGRAGELFF
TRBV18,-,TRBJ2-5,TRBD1,TGTGCCAGCTCACCGGGGACAGGGCTACAAGAGACCCAGTACTTC,CASSPGTGLQETQYF
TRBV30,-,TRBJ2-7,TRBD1,TGTGCCTGGAGTACAGGGACAGGGTTCACCTACGAGCAGTACTTC,CAWSTGTGFTYEQYF
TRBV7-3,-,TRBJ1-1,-,TGTGCCAGCAGCCTCAATTCAGGGCTTCTGAACACTGAAGCTTTCTTT,CASSLNSGLLNTEAFF
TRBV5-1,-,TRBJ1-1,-,TGCGCCAGCAGCTTGGAAGGGACAACTGAAGCTTTCTTT,CASSLEGTTEAFF
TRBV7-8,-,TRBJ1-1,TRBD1,TGTGCCAGCAGCTTAGCCCGGGACAGGGGGACCCCCGGTGAAGCTTTCTTT,CASSLARDRGTPGEAFF
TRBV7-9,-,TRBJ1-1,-,TGTTCCAGCACCCCCGGGTACACTGAAGCTTTCTTT,CSSTPGYTEAFF
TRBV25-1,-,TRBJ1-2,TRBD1,TGTGCCAGCAGTGGATGGGACAGAAATTATGGCTACACCTTC,CASSGWDRNYGYTF
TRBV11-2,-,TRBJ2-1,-,TGTGCCAGCAGCCTCAGGCATGTCACTTACAATGAGCAGTTCTTC,CASSLRHVTYNEQFF
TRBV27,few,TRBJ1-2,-,TGTGCCAGCAGTACTTGGCAGGGCTTTGGCTACACCTTC,CASSTWQGFGYTF
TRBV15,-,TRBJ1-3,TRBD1,TGTGCCACCAGCAGGCGACAGGGGGCTGGAAACACCATATATTTT,CATSRRQGAGNTIYF
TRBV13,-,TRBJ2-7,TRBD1,TGTGCCAGCAGCTTAGTGCCCCCGGGACAGGGGATCTACGAGCAGTACTTC,CASSLVPPGQGIYEQYF
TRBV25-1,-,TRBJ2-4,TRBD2,TGTGCCAGCAGTGGGGAAGCGGGAGTGGCCAAAAACATTCAGTACTTC,CASSGEAGVAKNIQYF
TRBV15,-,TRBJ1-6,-,TGTGCCACCAGCAGAGATCACTCTGAAACCCTCCACTTT,CATSRDHSETLHF
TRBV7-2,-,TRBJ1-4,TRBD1,TGTGCCAGCAGCTTTAACAGGGGCATGAGTGAAAAACTGTTTTTT,CASSFNRGMSEKLFF
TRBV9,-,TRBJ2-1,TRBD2,TGTGCCAGCAGCAGCTTGGTCCTAGCGGGAGGGAACAATGAGCAGTTCTTC,CASSSLVLAGGNNEQFF
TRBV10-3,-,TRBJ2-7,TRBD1,TGTGCCATCAGTGTCAGGGACAGTTTAGCCTACGAGCAGTACTTC,CAISVRDSLAYEQYF
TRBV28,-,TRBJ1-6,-,TGTGCCAGCAGCCCCGCGCCGGGACACCAAGTAGCCCTCCACTTT,CASSPAPGHQVALHF